This T cell receptor beta chain was found in a study of cytomegalovirus exposure and HLA in healthy donors. Unmatched junction bases numbered 4, after V lost 3 bases and J lost 8 bases. In germline, CDR1 is LNHNV, CDR2 YYDKDF (reference sequence). The CDR3 sequence is 14 residues long. Primers: 60 Vbeta forward and 13 Jbeta reverse. Only in-frame clones appear in the TCRdb table, and some are missing; sequencing was by immunoSEQ multiplex PCR. The sample has fewer than 80,000 clones; 65% to 80% are singletons. This clone was detected only once. The rearrangement uses TRBV15 and TRBJ1-4; 9 nucleotides line up with TRBD1. The sequencing input was PBMCs. The sequence was obtained from a woman in her 30s in good health and CMV-seronegative. The CDR3 sequence: CATSRDRGGEKLFF. The DNA of the CDR3 is TGTGCCACCAGCAGGGACAGGGGAGGGGAAAAACTGTTTTTT.